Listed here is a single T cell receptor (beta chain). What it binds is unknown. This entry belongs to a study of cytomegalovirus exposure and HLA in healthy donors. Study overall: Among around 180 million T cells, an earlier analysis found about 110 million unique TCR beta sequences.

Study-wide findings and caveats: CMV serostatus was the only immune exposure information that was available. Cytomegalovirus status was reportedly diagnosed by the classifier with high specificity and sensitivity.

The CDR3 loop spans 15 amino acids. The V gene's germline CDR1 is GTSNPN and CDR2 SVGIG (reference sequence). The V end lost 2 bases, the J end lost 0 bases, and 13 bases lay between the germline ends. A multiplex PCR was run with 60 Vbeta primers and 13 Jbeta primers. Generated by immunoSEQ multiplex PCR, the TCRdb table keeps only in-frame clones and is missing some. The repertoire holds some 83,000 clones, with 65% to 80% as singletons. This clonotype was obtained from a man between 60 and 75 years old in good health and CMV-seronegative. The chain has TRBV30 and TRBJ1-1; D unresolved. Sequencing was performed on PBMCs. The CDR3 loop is CAWSLLRSLNTEAFF. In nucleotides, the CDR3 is TGTGCCTGGAGTCTCCTCCGGAGCCTGAACACTGAAGCTTTCTTT. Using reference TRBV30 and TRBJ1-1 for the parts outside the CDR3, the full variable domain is SQTIHQWPATLVQPVGSPLSLECTVEGTSNPNLYWYRQAAGRGLQLLFYSVGIGQISSEVPQNLSASRPQDRQFILSSKKLLLSDSGFYLCAWSLLRSLNTEAFFGQGTRLTVV.